This entry lists 8 T cell receptor beta chains sequenced from one sample in a study of blood T cell repertoires in COVID-19. Profiling relied on immunoSEQ multiplex PCR, and the TCRdb table lists in-frame clones only, not all of them. This sample carries over 150,000 clones, roughly 85% of them seen once, and the ten largest clones take less than 30%. The sample consisted of peripheral blood. These receptors all come from a woman aged 70-85 years with acute or convalescent COVID-19.

In DNA form, the CDR3 reads TGTGCCAGCAGCTTTGGGGGGGCGAGCTACGAGCAGTACTTC. Translation: CASSFGGASYEQYF. J is TRBJ2-7 and V is TRBV7-8, with D maybe TRBD2 (7 bases). Germline values: CDR1 SGHVS, CDR2 FQNEAQ. The V gene lost 3 bases and the J gene lost 3 bases, with 12 bases spanning the gap. The CDR3 totals 14 residues. Complete variable domain (other parts from reference TRBV7-8 and TRBJ2-7): GAGVSQSPRYKVAKRGQDVALRCDPISGHVSLFWYQQALGQGPEFLTYFQNEAQLDKSGLPSDRFFAERPEGSVSTLKIQRTQQEDSAVYLCASSFGGASYEQYFGPGTRLTVT.

The J gene is TRBJ2-6, the V gene TRBV18, with 10 bases that match TRBD1. The CDR3 contains 18 residues. Per germline, CDR1 KGHSH and CDR2 LQKENI. V shed 4 bases and J 2 bases; nucleotides not matched to a gene: 8. CDR3 nucleotides: TGTGCCAGCTCACTCCCTGACAGGGGGCAGGCTGGGGCCAACGTCCTGACTTTC. Protein sequence: CASSLPDRGQAGANVLTF. The entire variable domain, with the rest obtained from reference TRBV18 and TRBJ2-6, is as follows: NAGVMQNPRHLVRRRGQEARLRCSPMKGHSHVYWYRQLPEEGLKFMVYLQKENIIDESGMPKERFSAEFPKEGPSILRIQQVVRGDSAAYFCASSLPDRGQAGANVLTFGAGSRLTVL.

The rearrangement joins TRBV4-2 to TRBJ1-1; D is uncertain. V lost 0 bases to trimming and J lost 1 base, with 9 bases between them. The CDR3 totals 15 residues. The germline gives CDR1 LGHNA, CDR2 YNFKEQ. DNA of the CDR3: TGTGCCAGCAGCCAAGATAGAGGGAGGAACACTGAAGCTTTCTTT. Translation gives CASSQDRGRNTEAFF.

The chain couples TRBV5-1 to TRBJ2-2, with D tentatively TRBD1 (6 bases). The germline V and J ends were trimmed by 2 bases and 5 bases, with 7 bases remaining between them. The CDR3 sequence is 13 residues long. Germline lookup yields CDR1 SGHRS and CDR2 YFSETQ. The CDR3 coding sequence is TGCGCCAGCAGCTTTGGACAGACCGGGGAGCTGTTTTTT. It translates to CASSFGQTGELFF. Using reference TRBV5-1 and TRBJ2-2 for the parts outside the CDR3, the full variable domain is KAGVTQTPRYLIKTRGQQVTLSCSPISGHRSVSWYQQTPGQGLQFLFEYFSETQRNKGNFPGRFSGRQFSNSRSEMNVSTLELGDSALYLCASSFGQTGELFFGEGSRLTVL.

Note on this clone: One junction end disagrees with the germline gene, perhaps due to a read error. Other DNA sequences of this sample code for an identical CDR3. The chain carries TRBV7-9 and TRBJ2-5; 12 nucleotides align to TRBD2. Germline V gives CDR1 SEHNR, CDR2 FQNEAQ (reference sequence). This CDR3 region has 14 residues. The CDR3 here is CASSLAGGQETQYF. The CDR3 coding sequence is TGTGCCAGCAGCCTAGCGGGAGGGCAAGAGACCCAGTACTTC.

The chain couples TRBV20-1 to TRBJ1-5; unclear D gene. Trimming left V 3 bases short and J 3 bases short, with 15 bases between. CDR3 size: 15 residues. Germline CDR1 reads DFQATT; CDR2 reads SNEGSKA (reference sequence). The chain's CDR3 is CSASSGRMVNQPQHF. CDR3 in DNA: TGCAGTGCTAGTAGTGGCAGGATGGTCAATCAGCCCCAGCATTTT.

The chain employs TRBV30 and TRBJ2-1; D may be TRBD2 (6 bases). Trimming removed 2 bases from V and 8 bases from J, with 7 bases in between. From germline, CDR1 is GTSNPN and CDR2 SVGIG (reference sequence). The CDR3 loop spans 11 amino acids. The DNA of the CDR3 is TGTGCCTGGAGTAGGAGGGATGAGCAGTTCTTC. It yields the protein CAWSRRDEQFF.

The chain joins TRBV7-2 to TRBJ1-2, with 8 bases matching TRBD1. V lost 5 bases, J lost 4 bases, and 12 bases stayed unmatched. The CDR3 runs 16 residues. The germline CDR1 and CDR2 sequences are SGHTA and FQGNSA. CDR3 nucleotides: TGTGCCAGCAGCGAAGCGGGGACAGGCACCGTCTATGGCTACACCTTC. Its protein is CASSEAGTGTVYGYTF. The variable domain in full, completed from reference TRBV7-2 and TRBJ1-2, reads GAGVSQSPSNKVTEKGKDVELRCDPISGHTALYWYRQSLGQGLEFLIYFQGNSAPDKSGLPSDRFSAERTGGSVSTLTIQRTQQEDSAVYLCASSEAGTGTVYGYTFGSGTRLTVV.